The clone carrying this TCR beta chain was counted many times. This sample was included in a study of human T cells and chemical hapten exposure. Specified time point: pre-sensitization, week 0. The treatment denotes: therapeutic diphenylcyclopropenone sensitization with weekly scalp DPC. TCRdb re-called the RACE reads with MiXCR, one entry per CDR3 protein. The sample has 300,000 to 450,000 distinct CDR3 sequences, approximately 5% seen once. The germline V gene encodes CDR1 SGHTA and CDR2 FQGTGA. The V end lost 5 bases, the J end lost 2 bases, and 12 bases lay between the germline ends. CDR3 length: 14 amino acids.

This TCR was sampled from a woman aged 45-65 years with alopecia areata. Some clones in this sample may be carry-over from other donors' samples. This sample comprised whole blood, obtained in connection with sensitization to the hapten diphenylcyclopropenone (DPC). The V and J genes are TRBV7-3 and TRBJ1-1; D is unclear. The CDR3 loop reads CASSPSAGNTEAFF. In DNA, the CDR3 is TGTGCCAGCAGCCCATCGGCGGGAAACACTGAAGCTTTCTTT.